This T cell receptor beta chain was retrieved from a study of identical twins. Via MiXCR, TCRdb re-called the 5' RACE reads, giving one row per CDR3 protein. The profile covers hundreds of thousands of distinct CDR3 sequences, with 9.4% appearing a single time and approximately 5.1% taken by the ten largest. The CDR3 covers 11 residues. CDR1 MNHNS and CDR2 SASEGT come from the germline V gene. V lost 8 bases, J lost 3 bases, and 5 bases lay in between. Findings and limits, study-wide: Conclusions were drawn cross-sectionally by statistical analysis, without following the same donors. There is a chance that invariant MAIT and iNKT cells partially muddied zero-insertion analyses.

This clonotype was detected only a few times. Its antigen remains unidentified. This clonotype was sampled from a woman between 18 and 30 years old in good health. Input material: memory (CD45RO+) T cells sorted from blood. V is TRBV6-1 and J is TRBJ2-1, with D hard to call. CDR3 sequence: CASAYYNEQFF. The DNA for the CDR3 is TGTGCCAGCGCGTACTACAATGAGCAGTTCTTC.